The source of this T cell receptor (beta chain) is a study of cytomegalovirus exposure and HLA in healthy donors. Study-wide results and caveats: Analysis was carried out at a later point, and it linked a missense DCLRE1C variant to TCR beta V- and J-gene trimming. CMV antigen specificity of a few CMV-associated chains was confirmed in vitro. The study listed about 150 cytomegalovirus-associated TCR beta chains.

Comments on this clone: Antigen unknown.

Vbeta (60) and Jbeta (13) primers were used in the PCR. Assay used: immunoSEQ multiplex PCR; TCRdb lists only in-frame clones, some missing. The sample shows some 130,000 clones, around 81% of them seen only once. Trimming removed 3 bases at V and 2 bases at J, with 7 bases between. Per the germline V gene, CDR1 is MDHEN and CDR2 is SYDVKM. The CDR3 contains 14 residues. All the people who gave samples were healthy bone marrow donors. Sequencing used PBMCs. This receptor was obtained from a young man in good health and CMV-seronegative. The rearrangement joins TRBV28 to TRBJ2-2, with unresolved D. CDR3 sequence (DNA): TGTGCCAGCAGTTTGGGCCTAAACACCGGGGAGCTGTTTTTT. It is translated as CASSLGLNTGELFF.